The sequence of this T cell receptor beta chain was determined in a study of blood T cell repertoires in COVID-19 (dated by TCRdb to about 2020). As for the study more broadly: Samples covering the acute and convalescent phases of COVID-19 were provided by collaborators in the United States, Italy and Spain. HLA class I and class II types, where available, came from metadata supplied by the sample provider rather than from assay-based typing. The repertoires were made available in a free public database intended to serve as a resource for research on the immune response to SARS-CoV-2. The prospective study material was composed of cDNA or gDNA derived from T cells, B-cell-depleted T cells, or PBMCs. Nearly every sample came with metadata listing a de-identified subject ID, COVID-19 status, age in years and sex. The dataset comprised deeply sampled blood TCRbeta repertoires from subjects exposed to, actively infected with, or recovered from COVID-19. The samples were drawn from the first 160 participants of the ongoing ImmuneRACE study and from 1,254 subjects provided by 6 global collaborators.

Each collaborating institution followed its own protocols to collect whole blood in K2EDTA tubes. Collaborator samples were shipped for TCRbeta analysis as frozen whole blood, isolated PBMCs, or DNA extracted from either sample type. Study-wide findings and limitations: Clinical and demographic metadata were provided uncurated, with the amount varying by source and participant.

This clone was counted a few times. The clone's antigen remains unknown. Base qualities are not recorded, but no much larger clone differs from it by a single base. The CDR3 goes from the cysteine to the phenylalanine over 13 residues. This entry keeps only the CDR3 DNA: 39 bases, framed from base 1. The germline V gene encodes CDR1 LNHDA and CDR2 SQIVND (reference sequence). V gives up 10 bases and J gives up 6 bases, and the segment between their germline ends measures 18 bases. TCRbeta CDR3 regions were amplified from genomic DNA using the immunoSEQ Assay, a bias-controlled multiplex PCR. The original pipeline was this. Nucleated cell counts per sample were estimated from amplification of reference gene primers within the assay. To quantify the absolute abundance of each unique TCRbeta CDR3 rearrangement, sequence reads were collapsed and filtered. For each sample, productive Simpson clonality was calculated by taking the square root of Simpson's diversity index across productive rearrangements. Entries here come from immuneACCESS through TCRdb and include only in-frame sequences with V and J called. Some clones fail to appear in such tables; in the studies checked, an unresolved V gene covers under half of the shortfall, and the cause of the remainder is unknown. The V and J calls and clone size were taken over from that table, and D and trimming were inferred from the DNA. Present in this sample are about 98,000 clones, about 85% of which were seen just once. Of the sample, about 4.2% is held by the ten largest clones.

The sequence joins TRBV19 to TRBJ1-2, with TRBD1 as a weak D call on 6 bases. Sequenced: peripheral blood. This sequence originates from a man between 70 and 80 years old with acute or convalescent COVID-19. At the DNA level, the sequence is TGTGCCACCGGATTGACAGGAAGGCATGGCTACACCTTC. It codes for CATGLTGRHGYTF.